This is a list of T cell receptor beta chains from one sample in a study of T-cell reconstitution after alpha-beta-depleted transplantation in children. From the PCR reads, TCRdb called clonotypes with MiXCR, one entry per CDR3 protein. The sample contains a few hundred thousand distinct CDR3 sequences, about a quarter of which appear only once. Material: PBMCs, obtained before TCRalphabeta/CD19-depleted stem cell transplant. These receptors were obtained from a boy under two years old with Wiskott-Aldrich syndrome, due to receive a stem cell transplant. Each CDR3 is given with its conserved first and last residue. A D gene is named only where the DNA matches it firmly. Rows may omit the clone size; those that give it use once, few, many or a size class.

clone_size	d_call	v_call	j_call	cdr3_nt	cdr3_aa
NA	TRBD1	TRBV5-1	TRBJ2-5	TGCGCCAGCGGCCGGGACAGTGTGGGAAAGACCCAGTACTTC	CASGRDSVGKTQYF
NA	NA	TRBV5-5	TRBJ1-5	TGTGCCAGCAGCTTGGGCAGGACTAATCAGCCCCAGCATTTT	CASSLGRTNQPQHF
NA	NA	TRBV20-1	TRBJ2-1	TGCAGTGCTAGAGATCAAGCGGGACATAGCTACAATGAGCAGTTCTTC	CSARDQAGHSYNEQFF
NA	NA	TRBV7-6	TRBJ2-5	TGTGCCAGCAGCCAAGGACGCAACCAAGAGACCCAGTACTTC	CASSQGRNQETQYF
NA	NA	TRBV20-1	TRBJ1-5	TGCAGTGCTACCCCGGACGGGAATCAGCCCCAGCATTTT	CSATPDGNQPQHF
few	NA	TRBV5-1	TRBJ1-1	TGCGCCAGCAGCTCGACATCGCGCACTGAAGCTTTCTTT	CASSSTSRTEAFF
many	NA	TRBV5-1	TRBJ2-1	TGCGCCAGCAGCTTGATGGGGGGCTCCTACAATGAGCAGTTCTTC	CASSLMGGSYNEQFF
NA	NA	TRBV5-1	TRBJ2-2	TGCGCCAGCAGCCTCGGGGCCGTAAACACCGGGGAGCTGTTTTTT	CASSLGAVNTGELFF
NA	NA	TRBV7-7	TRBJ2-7	TGTGCCAGCAGCTATGGGGTTGGGTCCGAGCAGTACTTC	CASSYGVGSEQYF
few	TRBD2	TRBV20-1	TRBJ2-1	TGCAGTGCTAGGGCCCTAACCGGGACTAGCGGCTCAAATGAGCAGTTCTTC	CSARALTGTSGSNEQFF
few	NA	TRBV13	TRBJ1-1	TGTGCCAGCAGCTTACTACAGGAGAACACTGAAGCTTTCTTT	CASSLLQENTEAFF
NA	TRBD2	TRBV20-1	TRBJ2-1	TGCAGTGTCACCGGGACTAGTTATTTCAATGAGCAGTTCTTC	CSVTGTSYFNEQFF
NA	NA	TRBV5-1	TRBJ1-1	TGCGCCAGCTCTTTCGTCTTCATGAACACTGAAGCTTTCTTT	CASSFVFMNTEAFF
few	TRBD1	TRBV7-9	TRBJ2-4	TGTGCCAGCAGCTACCGGGACAGGGGAAACATTCAGTACTTC	CASSYRDRGNIQYF
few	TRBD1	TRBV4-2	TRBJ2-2	TGTGCCAGCAGCCAGGGGACAGGGACCGGGGAGCTGTTTTTT	CASSQGTGTGELFF
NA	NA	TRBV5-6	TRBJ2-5	TGTGCCAGCAGCTTCTTAACAGGGGAGGGGGAGACCCAGTACTTC	CASSFLTGEGETQYF
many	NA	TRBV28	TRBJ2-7	TGTGCCAGCAGCTTATTGGGTTACGAGCAGTACTTC	CASSLLGYEQYF
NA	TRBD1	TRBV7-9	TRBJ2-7	TGTGCCAGCAGCCCGACAGGGGCGAAATACGAGCAGTACTTC	CASSPTGAKYEQYF
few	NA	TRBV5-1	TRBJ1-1	TGCGCCAGCAGCTTCAACCTGAACACTGAAGCTTTCTTT	CASSFNLNTEAFF
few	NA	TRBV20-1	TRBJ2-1	TGCAGTGCTAGAGGACGTGGCGGGTGGGGTAATGAGCAGTTCTTC	CSARGRGGWGNEQFF
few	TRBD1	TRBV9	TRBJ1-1	TGTGCCAGCAGCGTAGTAGGGCAGGGGGCATCGAACACTGAAGCTTTCTTT	CASSVVGQGASNTEAFF
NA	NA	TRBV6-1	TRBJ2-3	TGTGCCAGCAGTCCCACCCCTAGGGCTAGCACAGATACGCAGTATTTT	CASSPTPRASTDTQYF
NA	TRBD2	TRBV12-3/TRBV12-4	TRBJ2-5	TGTGCCAGCAGTTTACGACTAGCGGAGACTCAAGAGACCCAGTACTTC	CASSLRLAETQETQYF
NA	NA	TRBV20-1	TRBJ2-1	TGCAGTGCAAGCAGGGACAATGAGCAGTTCTTC	CSASRDNEQFF
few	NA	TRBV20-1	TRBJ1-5	TGCAGTGCTAGTTTCGGGGGCTCCAATCAGCCCCAGCATTTT	CSASFGGSNQPQHF
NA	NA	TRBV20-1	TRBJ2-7	TGCAGTGCTCTTAAACTAGCTTGGCCCCACGAGCAGTACTTC	CSALKLAWPHEQYF
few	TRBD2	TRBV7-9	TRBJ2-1	TGTGCCAGCCAACTAGCGGACACGAACCACAATGAGCAGTTCTTC	CASQLADTNHNEQFF